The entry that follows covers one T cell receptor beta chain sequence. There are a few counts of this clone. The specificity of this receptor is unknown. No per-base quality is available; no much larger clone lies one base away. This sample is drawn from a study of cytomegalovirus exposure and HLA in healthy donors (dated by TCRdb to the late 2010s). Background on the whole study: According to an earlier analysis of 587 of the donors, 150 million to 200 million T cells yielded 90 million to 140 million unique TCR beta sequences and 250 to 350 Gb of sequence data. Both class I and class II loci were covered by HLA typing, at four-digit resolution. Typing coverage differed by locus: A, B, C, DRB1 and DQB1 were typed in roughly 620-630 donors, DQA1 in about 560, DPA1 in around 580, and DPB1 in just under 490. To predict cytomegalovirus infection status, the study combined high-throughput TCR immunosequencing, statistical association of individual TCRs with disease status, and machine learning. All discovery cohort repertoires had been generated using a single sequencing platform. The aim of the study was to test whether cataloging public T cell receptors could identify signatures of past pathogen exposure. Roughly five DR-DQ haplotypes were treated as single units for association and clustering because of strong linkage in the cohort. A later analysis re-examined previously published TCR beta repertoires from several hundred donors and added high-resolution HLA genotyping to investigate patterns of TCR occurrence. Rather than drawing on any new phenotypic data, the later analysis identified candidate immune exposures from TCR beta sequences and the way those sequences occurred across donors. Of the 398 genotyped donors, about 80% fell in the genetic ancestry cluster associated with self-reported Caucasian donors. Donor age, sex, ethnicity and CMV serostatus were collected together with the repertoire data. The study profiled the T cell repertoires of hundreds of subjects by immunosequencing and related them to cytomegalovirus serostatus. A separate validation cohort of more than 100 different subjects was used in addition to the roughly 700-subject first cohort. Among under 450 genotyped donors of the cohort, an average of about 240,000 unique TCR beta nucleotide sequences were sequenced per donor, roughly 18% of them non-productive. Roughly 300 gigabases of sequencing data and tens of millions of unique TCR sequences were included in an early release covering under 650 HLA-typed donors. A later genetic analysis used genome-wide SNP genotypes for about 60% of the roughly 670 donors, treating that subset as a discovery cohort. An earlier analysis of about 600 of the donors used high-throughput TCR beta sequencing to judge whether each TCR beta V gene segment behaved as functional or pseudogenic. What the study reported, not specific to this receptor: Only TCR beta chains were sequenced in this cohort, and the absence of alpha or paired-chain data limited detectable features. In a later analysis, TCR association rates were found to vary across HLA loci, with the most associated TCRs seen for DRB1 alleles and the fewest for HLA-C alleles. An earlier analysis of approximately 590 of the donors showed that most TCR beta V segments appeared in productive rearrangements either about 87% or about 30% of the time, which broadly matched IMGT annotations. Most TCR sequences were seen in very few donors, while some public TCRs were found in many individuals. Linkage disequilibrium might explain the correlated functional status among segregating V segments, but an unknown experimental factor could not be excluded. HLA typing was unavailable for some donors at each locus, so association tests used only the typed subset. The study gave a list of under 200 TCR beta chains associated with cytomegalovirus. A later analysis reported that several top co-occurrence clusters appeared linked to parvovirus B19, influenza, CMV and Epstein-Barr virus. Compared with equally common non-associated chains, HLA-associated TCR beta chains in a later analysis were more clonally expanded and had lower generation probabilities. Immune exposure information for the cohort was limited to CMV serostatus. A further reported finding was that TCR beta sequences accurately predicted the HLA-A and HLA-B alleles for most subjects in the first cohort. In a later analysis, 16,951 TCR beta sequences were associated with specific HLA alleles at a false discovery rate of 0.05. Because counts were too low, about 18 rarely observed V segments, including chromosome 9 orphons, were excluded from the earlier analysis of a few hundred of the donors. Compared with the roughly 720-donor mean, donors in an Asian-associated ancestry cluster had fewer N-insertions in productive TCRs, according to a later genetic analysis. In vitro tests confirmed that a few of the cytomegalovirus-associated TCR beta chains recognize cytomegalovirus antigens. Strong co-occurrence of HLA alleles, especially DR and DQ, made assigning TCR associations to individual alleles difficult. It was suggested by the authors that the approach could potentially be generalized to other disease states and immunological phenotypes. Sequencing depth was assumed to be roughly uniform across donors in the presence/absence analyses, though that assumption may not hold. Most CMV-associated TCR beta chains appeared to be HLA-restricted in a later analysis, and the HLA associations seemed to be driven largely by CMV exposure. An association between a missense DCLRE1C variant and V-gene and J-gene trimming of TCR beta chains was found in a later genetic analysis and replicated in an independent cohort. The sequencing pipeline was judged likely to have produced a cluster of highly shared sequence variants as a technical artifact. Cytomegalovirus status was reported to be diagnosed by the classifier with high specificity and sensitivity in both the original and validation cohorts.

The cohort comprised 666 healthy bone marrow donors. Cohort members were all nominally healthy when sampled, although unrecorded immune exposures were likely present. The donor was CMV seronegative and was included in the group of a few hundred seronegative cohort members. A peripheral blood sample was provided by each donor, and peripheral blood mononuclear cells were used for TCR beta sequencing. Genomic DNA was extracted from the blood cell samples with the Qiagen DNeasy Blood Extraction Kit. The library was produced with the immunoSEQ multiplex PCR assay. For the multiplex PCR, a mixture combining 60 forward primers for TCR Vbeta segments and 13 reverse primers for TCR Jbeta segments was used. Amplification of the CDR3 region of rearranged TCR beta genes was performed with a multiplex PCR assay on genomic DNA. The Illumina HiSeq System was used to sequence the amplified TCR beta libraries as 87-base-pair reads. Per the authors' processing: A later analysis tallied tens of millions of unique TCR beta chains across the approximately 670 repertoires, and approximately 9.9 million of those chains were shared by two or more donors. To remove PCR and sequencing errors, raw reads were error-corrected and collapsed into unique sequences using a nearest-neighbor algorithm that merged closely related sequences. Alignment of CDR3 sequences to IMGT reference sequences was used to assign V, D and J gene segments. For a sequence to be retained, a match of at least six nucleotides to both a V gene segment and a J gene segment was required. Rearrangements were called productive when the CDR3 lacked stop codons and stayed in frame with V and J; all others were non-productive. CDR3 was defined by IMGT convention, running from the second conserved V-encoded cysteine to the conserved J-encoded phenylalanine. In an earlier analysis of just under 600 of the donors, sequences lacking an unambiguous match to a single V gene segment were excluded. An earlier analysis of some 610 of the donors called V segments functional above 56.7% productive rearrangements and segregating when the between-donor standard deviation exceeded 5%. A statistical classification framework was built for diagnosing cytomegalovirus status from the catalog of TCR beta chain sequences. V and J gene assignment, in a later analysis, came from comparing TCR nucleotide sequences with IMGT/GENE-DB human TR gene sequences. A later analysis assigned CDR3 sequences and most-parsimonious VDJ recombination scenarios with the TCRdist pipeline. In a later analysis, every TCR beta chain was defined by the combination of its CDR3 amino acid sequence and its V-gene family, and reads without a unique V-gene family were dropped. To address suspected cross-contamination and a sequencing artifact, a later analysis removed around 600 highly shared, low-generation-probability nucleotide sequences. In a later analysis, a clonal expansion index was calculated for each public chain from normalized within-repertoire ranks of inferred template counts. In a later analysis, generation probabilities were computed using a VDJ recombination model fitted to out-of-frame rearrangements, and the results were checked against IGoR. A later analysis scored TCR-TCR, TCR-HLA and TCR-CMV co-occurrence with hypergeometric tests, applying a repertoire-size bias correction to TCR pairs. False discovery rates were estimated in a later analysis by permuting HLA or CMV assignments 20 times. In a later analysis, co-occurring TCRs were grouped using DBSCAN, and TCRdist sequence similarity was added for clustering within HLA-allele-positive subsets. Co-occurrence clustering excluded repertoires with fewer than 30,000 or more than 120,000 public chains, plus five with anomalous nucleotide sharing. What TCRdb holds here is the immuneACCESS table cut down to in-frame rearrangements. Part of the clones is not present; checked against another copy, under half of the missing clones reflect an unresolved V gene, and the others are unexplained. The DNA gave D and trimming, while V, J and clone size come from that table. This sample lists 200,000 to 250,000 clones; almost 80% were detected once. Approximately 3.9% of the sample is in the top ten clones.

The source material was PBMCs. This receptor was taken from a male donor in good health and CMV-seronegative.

DNA sequence: TGTGCCAGCAGCTTGGTGACACTCATCTCTGGGGCCAACGTCCTGACTTTC. It encodes CASSLVTLISGANVLTF. The chain is encoded by TRBV5-6 joined to TRBJ2-6; no D segment can be confidently identified. From the germline V gene, CDR1 is SGHDT and CDR2 is YYEEEE. Deletion took 0 bases off V and 0 bases off J, with a span of 10 bases between the germline ends. Spanning cysteine to phenylalanine, the CDR3 consists of 17 amino acids. CDR3 DNA only is kept here, 51 bases in frame from base 1.